This T cell receptor (beta chain) comes out of a study of cytomegalovirus exposure and HLA in healthy donors. Broader study findings: The study listed approximately 160 cytomegalovirus-associated TCR beta chains.

The V gene's germline CDR1 is SGHDT and CDR2 YYEEEE. V lost 1 base and J lost 2, with 9 bases in between. This CDR3 comprises 15 residues. About this clone: Its antigen is unidentified.

Here immunoSEQ multiplex PCR was the method, and the copy in TCRdb shows in-frame clones only, minus some. The sample yields some 140,000 clones, less than 90% seen once. What was sequenced was PBMCs. This chain links TRBV5-6 with TRBJ2-2; possibly TRBD1 for D (5 bases). The sequence was collected from a man younger than 35 in good health and CMV-seronegative. The CDR3 region is CASSLYRGNTGELFF. The CDR3 DNA follows: TGTGCCAGCAGCTTGTATAGGGGAAACACCGGGGAGCTGTTTTTT.